The present entry profiles one T cell receptor (beta chain) with its context. Its antigen is unidentified. V gave up 6 bases and J gave up 1 base, with 21 bases separating them. Germline assignment: CDR1 SEHNR and CDR2 FQNEAQ (reference sequence). The CDR3 length is 17 residues. The data stem from a study of beta chain features in type 1 diabetes. Overall study context: Examination covered over 85,000,000 sorted cells spanning all samples. Study outcomes and limitations: A definitive answer on HLA type influencing TCRB rearrangement was not reached here. Among all four CD4+ subsets, Type 1 diabetes patients had TCRB CDR3s that were moderately but significantly shorter.

Using CD45RO/CCR7/CD25/CD127/CD95/CD27, CD4+ naive, central memory, regulatory and stem cell-like memory cells were sorted. The isolated RNA, all of it, was reverse transcribed, so expressed TCRB transcripts were what got sequenced. Naive, central memory and regulatory T cell samples yielded some 3.9 million reads on average. Sequencing used immunoSEQ multiplex PCR; TCRdb keeps in-frame clones, though not all of them. Counted here are about 650,000 clones, 12% occurring once; the ten biggest clones make up more than 0.095%. This TCR came from a man aged 25-45 years with type 1 diabetes. The chain uses TRBV7-9 and TRBJ1-1, with D possibly matching TRBD1 (5 bases). Sequenced material: naive CD4+ T cells from blood. The CDR3 DNA reads TGTGCCAGCAGATTACTGGGGCTAGACAAGCCGAACACTGAAGCTTTCTTT. It codes for CASRLLGLDKPNTEAFF.